The clone carrying this T cell receptor (beta chain) was counted only a few times. Its antigen is currently unknown. Donors were nominally healthy when sampled, though unrecorded immune exposures were likely. The CDR3 is 15 residues long. V was pared by 2 bases and J by 2 bases, with 12 bases between. The germline V gene has CDR1 SNHLY and CDR2 FYNNEI. The PCR ran on 60 Vbeta and 13 Jbeta primers. TCRdb keeps only in-frame clones here, not all; method: immunoSEQ multiplex PCR. The data contain around 280,000 clones, approximately 90% of them seen just once; the ten biggest clones take up about 2.5%. This specimen comes from a study of cytomegalovirus exposure and HLA in healthy donors. Broader study findings: As a later analysis showed, a missense DCLRE1C variant was linked to trimming of TCR beta V- and J-genes. By HLA locus, TCR association rates varied in a later analysis, with DRB1 showing the most and HLA-C the fewest.

This receptor was identified in a woman younger than 35 in good health and CMV-seronegative. The chain carries TRBV2 and TRBJ1-2; the D is unclear. The sample consisted of PBMCs. The CDR3 DNA follows: TGTGCCAGCAGTGAAATAGGTACAGAGAACTATGGCTACACCTTC. Encoded protein: CASSEIGTENYGYTF.